This T cell receptor beta chain was obtained from a study of T cells in Graves' hyperthyroidism and ophthalmopathy (dated by TCRdb to the late 2010s). Broadly, across the study: Peripheral blood was sampled at the time of initial diagnosis, prior to any treatment. Once sampling was done, hyperthyroidism patients were given methimazole at a starting dose of 30 mg daily, whereas ophthalmopathy patients were given high-dose intravenous methylprednisolone. The 85 to 100 discovery patients were divided at random into training and test sets in a 7:3 ratio. Prospective prediction of ophthalmopathy was tested in an independent validation cohort of fewer than 20 hyperthyroidism patients and some 17 patients who later progressed to ophthalmopathy. TCR V-J signatures able to tell the groups apart were searched for in a discovery cohort of 95 or so patients, of whom more than 40 had Graves' ophthalmopathy and 57 had stable Graves' hyperthyroidism. In addition, the study compared T-cell repertoires in thyroid tissue and in blood from over 5 Graves' hyperthyroidism patients. The paper describes TCR Vbeta CDR3 sequencing of 120 to 150 peripheral blood samples, made up of 43 ophthalmopathy patients, some 76 hyperthyroidism patients and 17 progressor patients.

Study-wide conclusions, independent of this receptor: Most expanded thyroid clonotypes (frequency above 0.001) were also detected in blood, suggesting blood repertoires may reflect thyroid immune responses. A model built on a 13 V-J signature distinguished ophthalmopathy from stable hyperthyroidism, reaching approximately 89% sensitivity and 81.08% specificity in cross-validation and 80%/75% in testing. In validation, the model predicted progression to ophthalmopathy a median of about 6.5 months before onset, with roughly 70% sensitivity and just under 75% specificity. Sample size was not statistically predetermined, and blinding of investigators to group allocation was not performed.

V is clipped by 4 bases and J by 1 base, and the sequence between their germline boundaries is 11 bases long. Measured from the cysteine to the phenylalanine, the CDR3 is 14 residues long. Here the CDR3 DNA is all that survives: 42 bases in frame from base 1. From the germline V gene, CDR1 is SGHDN and CDR2 is FVKESK. The TCR beta CDR3 regions were amplified from the RNA transcripts. The TCR CDR3 was subjected to a first round of RT-PCR using the HTBI primer set and the Qiagen OneStep RT-PCR kit. Libraries were constructed in a second round of multiplex PCR, after which size selection and purification were performed. Sequencing of the libraries was done on an Illumina HiSeq2000 using paired-end 100 bp reads. In the source study's methods: Raw data were processed with SOAPnuke, discarding reads with adapters, uncalled bases, mean Phred below 15, or no exact constant-primer or identifier match. COPE v1.2.5 was used to merge the high-quality paired reads, and each unique nucleotide sequence was defined as a clonotype. MiTCR v1.1 was used to align clonotypes to the IMGT TRBV, TRBD and TRBJ reference segments. The analysis included only V-J combinations with a frequency above 0.0001, which together covered around 99% of the repertoires. A TCS score was defined as the ratio between F50 (clonal expansion) and ExV (chaos), using BLOSUM62-based TCRdist between CDR3 peptides within each V-J. Welch's t-statistics and random forest reduced 500 to 550 V-J features to around 14, which were used in a naive Bayes classifier (R e1071). In TCRdb, the public reads were trimmed at Q25 with fastp and aligned with MiXCR, with productive beta chains retained. Each entry is one CDR3 protein sequence, shown with its most common DNA and genes. The authors' filters were not applied to this entry. The sample table holds 300,000 to 350,000 distinct CDR3 sequences, of which roughly 15% were seen once. 33% of the sample is taken by the ten largest.

A patient counted as having stable Graves' hyperthyroidism if no progression to ophthalmopathy occurred over 18 months of follow-up. Hyperthyroidism patients were newly diagnosed, with disease duration under 2 months, and aged 18 to 65 years. The study excluded patients with uncontrolled infections, other autoimmune diseases, pregnancy or lactation. Clinical symptoms, serum thyroxine and TRAb, thyroid ultrasound, and orbital computed tomography formed the basis for the diagnoses. PBMCs were isolated from 10 ml of fresh peripheral blood by Ficoll-Paque density gradient centrifugation. Total RNA was extracted with Trizol reagent, and quality was checked on an Agilent 2100 Bioanalyzer. Of note for this clonotype: Its antigen is currently not known. Nothing much larger sits one base from this clone, and base qualities are not available.

What was sequenced was blood. The sequence links TRBV14 to TRBJ2-7; 5 matching bases give a weak D call of TRBD2. The origin of this receptor is a man under 40 with Graves' hyperthyroidism. The sequenced DNA is TGTGCCAGCAGCCCCTGGACGGGATCCTACGAGCAGTACTTC. Its product reads: CASSPWTGSYEQYF.